These 28 T cell receptor beta chains originate from one sample sequenced in a study of cytomegalovirus exposure and HLA in healthy donors. PCR amplification relied on 60 Vbeta primers (plus 13 Jbeta primers). Libraries were prepared by immunoSEQ multiplex PCR; TCRdb keeps only in-frame clonotypes and omits some of them. The sample has some 110,000 clones, under 85% seen once; the top ten hold around 1.3%. Sequencing was done on a sample of PBMCs. The receptors were gathered from a man under 40 in good health and CMV-seronegative.

The chain recombines TRBV4-1 with TRBJ1-5, with D possibly TRBD1 on 6 matching bases. The V gene's germline CDR1 is MGHRA and CDR2 YSYEKL. Between the trimmed V and J ends, which lost 2 bases and 5 bases, there was a span of 7 bases. The CDR3 consists of 13 residues. CDR3 sequence reads: CASSQRTDQPQHF. The CDR3 DNA reads TGCGCCAGCAGCCAACGGACAGATCAGCCCCAGCATTTT.

V gene TRBV9 combines with J gene TRBJ2-1; weak D call: TRBD2 (5 bases). V lost 8 bases and J 6 bases, leaving 9 bases between the germline ends. Germline CDR1 SGDLS, CDR2 YYNGEE. The CDR3 runs 11 residues. DNA of the CDR3: TGTGCCAGTGGAGGTGGCAATGAGCAGTTCTTC. This sequence encodes CASGGGNEQFF.

The chain recombines TRBV4-3 with TRBJ1-3; D call uncertain. V lost 0 bases to trimming and J lost 3 bases, with 6 bases between them. Germline CDR1 LGHNA, CDR2 YSLEER. CDR3 length equals 14 residues. CDR3 loop: CASSQDRSGNTIYF. CDR3 DNA: TGCGCCAGCAGCCAAGATAGGAGTGGAAACACCATATATTTT.

V gene TRBV5-6 combines with J gene TRBJ2-1; D is unclear. V lost 4 bases and J lost 9, with 8 bases in between. CDR1 is SGHDT, CDR2 YYEEEE, per germline. The CDR3 covers 11 residues. CDR3 residues: CASSAYFEQFF. CDR3 DNA: TGTGCCAGCAGCGCGTATTTTGAGCAGTTCTTC.

CDR3 sequence reads: CASSPGQADNEQFF. As DNA, the CDR3 is TGTGCCAGCAGCCCGGGACAGGCCGACAATGAGCAGTTCTTC. The rearrangement links TRBV5-4 to TRBJ2-1, with 8 bases fitting TRBD1. The V gene end was trimmed by 4 bases and the J gene end by 5 bases; junction bases not matched to a gene: 5. Germline V gene data show CDR1 as SGHNT and CDR2 as YYREEE (reference sequence). CDR3 length: 14 residues.

The chain couples TRBV12-5 to TRBJ1-6; 10 bases align to TRBD1. Germline CDR1 and CDR2: LGHNT and FRNRAP. Germline trimming cut 6 bases from V and 7 bases from J; bases unmatched to any gene: 9. This CDR3 has 16 amino acids. The CDR3, as DNA: TGTGCTAGTGGCGACAGGGGGCAGTTTTCGAATTCACCCCTCCACTTT. It codes for CASGDRGQFSNSPLHF.

This clone was seen just once. The V and J genes are TRBV29-1 and TRBJ2-7; 10 nucleotides line up with TRBD2. The V and J ends lost 7 bases and 9 bases, in that order; junction bases with no gene match: 21. Germline CDR1 reads SQVTM; CDR2 reads ANQGSEA. The CDR3 totals 16 residues. CDR3 loop: CSALGGVASGRRVQYF. The DNA for the CDR3 is TGCAGCGCCCTGGGGGGTGTGGCTAGCGGGAGACGGGTGCAGTACTTC.

The J gene is TRBJ1-5, the V gene TRBV5-1; maybe TRBD1 (5 bases). Germline V CDR1 and CDR2: SGHRS, YFSETQ. This CDR3 is 15 amino acids long. The V end was cut by 0 bases, the J end by 5 bases, with 12 bases between. The CDR3 loop reads CASSLEGRDHQPQHF. The DNA of the CDR3 is TGCGCCAGCAGCTTGGAGGGCAGGGATCATCAGCCCCAGCATTTT.

The chain has TRBV28 and TRBJ2-3; 7 bases map to TRBD2. The germline V gene encodes CDR1 MDHEN and CDR2 SYDVKM. This CDR3 has 13 amino acids. J lost 1 base, V lost 11 bases, and 6 bases had no gene match. CDR3 DNA sequence: TGTGCCCTTTCCCGGGGGGGCACAGATACGCAGTATTTT. Its translation is CALSRGGTDTQYF.

The chain employs TRBV13 and TRBJ1-6; perhaps TRBD1 as D (6 bases). Trimming stripped 5 bases from V and 7 bases from J, with 15 bases between. The CDR3 covers 15 residues. Germline CDR1 reads PRHDT; CDR2 reads FYEKMQ (reference sequence). In DNA, the CDR3 is TGTGCCAGCAGCCATAGAAAGGGGACAAATTCACCCCTCCACTTT. It is translated as CASSHRKGTNSPLHF.

V and J are TRBV18 and TRBJ2-2, with TRBD2 identical over 11 bases. Germline CDR1 and CDR2: KGHSH and LQKENI. CDR3 length equals 15 residues. The V and J ends lost 2 bases and 5 bases, in that order; junction bases with no gene match: 1. The CDR3 bases are TGTGCCAGCTCACCAAGACTAGCGGGGACCGGGGAGCTGTTTTTT. Encoded protein: CASSPRLAGTGELFF.

The V call is TRBV12-5, the J call TRBJ1-6, with D possibly TRBD1 on 6 matching bases. The CDR3 covers 19 residues. The V and J ends lost 3 bases and 9 bases respectively, with 27 bases between them. Germline CDR1 LGHNT, CDR2 FRNRAP. CDR3: CASGFLSGADLTLTSPLHF. DNA of the CDR3: TGTGCTAGTGGTTTCTTGTCAGGGGCCGACTTAACTCTTACTTCACCCCTCCACTTT. Full variable domain (remainder filled in from reference TRBV12-5 and TRBJ1-6): DARVTQTPRHKVTEMGQEVTMRCQPILGHNTVFWYRQTMMQGLELLAYFRNRAPLDDSGMPKDRFSAEMPDATLATLKIQPSEPRDSAVYFCASGFLSGADLTLTSPLHFGNGTRLTVT.

This clone was found a few times. This chain connects TRBV6-1 to TRBJ1-3, with D possibly matching TRBD1 (5 bases). Trimming took 4 bases from V and 0 from J, leaving 10 bases between them. This CDR3 has 15 residues. Germline CDR1 and CDR2: MNHNS and SASEGT. The CDR3 DNA reads TGTGCCAGCAGTGGACAGCTTAACTCTGGAAACACCATATATTTT. Protein: CASSGQLNSGNTIYF.

This chain connects TRBV7-9 to TRBJ2-5; 10 bases fit TRBD1. The CDR3 covers 17 residues. The V segment lost 6 bases and the J segment 4 bases; nucleotides outside the gene matches: 14. Germline CDR1 reads SEHNR; CDR2 reads FQNEAQ (reference sequence). CDR3 sequence: CASSMMRWGQGTETQYF. The DNA of the CDR3 is TGTGCCAGCAGTATGATGAGATGGGGACAGGGGACAGAGACCCAGTACTTC.

The table lists this clone with a few counts. Written as DNA, the CDR3 is TGTGCCAGCAGGGTGCGGACTAGCGGGAGGGCAGATACGCAGTATTTT. Protein sequence: CASRVRTSGRADTQYF. The rearrangement joins TRBV27 to TRBJ2-3, with TRBD2 identical over 15 bases. The V segment lost 6 bases and the J segment 4 bases; nucleotides outside the gene matches: 5. In germline, CDR1 is MNHEY, CDR2 SMNVEV (reference sequence). CDR3 length equals 16 residues.

V is TRBV28 and J is TRBJ2-3; D not certain. CDR3 length: 14 amino acids. CDR1 is MDHEN and CDR2 is SYDVKM in the germline V gene. V was shortened by 6 bases and J by 2 bases, with 12 bases between the two germline ends. The DNA for the CDR3 is TGTGCCAGCAGCCCTACTCCATCCACAGATACGCAGTATTTT. Translating it yields CASSPTPSTDTQYF. Full variable domain (missing parts from reference TRBV28 and TRBJ2-3): DVKVTQSSRYLVKRTGEKVFLECVQDMDHENMFWYRQDPGLGLRLIYFSYDVKMKEKGDIPEGYSVSREKKERFSLILESASTNQTSMYLCASSPTPSTDTQYFGPGTRLTVL.

CDR3 sequence (DNA): TGTGCCAGCAGTTACGGGGGGGCATACACTGAAGCTTTCTTT. It codes for CASSYGGAYTEAFF. The V call is TRBV6-5, the J call TRBJ1-1; TRBD1 is a possible D gene (6 bases). The CDR3 extends over 14 amino acids. Trimming cost V 2 bases and J 3 bases, with 10 bases left between them. Germline V gene data show CDR1 as MNHEY and CDR2 as SVGAGI.

CDR3 amino acids: CASSPALVRKETQYF. In DNA, the CDR3 is TGTGCCAGCAGCCCCGCACTCGTAAGAAAAGAGACCCAGTACTTC. This chain connects TRBV5-4 to TRBJ2-5; no clear D. The CDR3 is 15 amino acids. CDR1 is SGHNT and CDR2 is YYREEE in the germline V gene (reference sequence). The V end lost 4 bases, the J end lost 3 bases, and 16 bases lay between the germline ends.

This chain connects TRBV6-1 to TRBJ1-1; TRBD1 aligns across 8 bases. CDR1 is MNHNS and CDR2 is SASEGT in the germline V gene. This CDR3 is 15 amino acids long. V was pared by 6 bases and J by 1 base, with 7 bases of the junction left unmatched. CDR3 region: CASSLRQGTNTEAFF. The CDR3 nucleotides are TGTGCCAGCAGCCTTCGACAGGGGACGAACACTGAAGCTTTCTTT.

The CDR3 sequence: CASSHGTGVFEQYF. CDR3 nucleotides: TGCGCCAGCAGCCACGGGACAGGGGTGTTCGAGCAGTACTTC. V gene TRBV4-1 combines with J gene TRBJ2-7, with 10 bases identical to TRBD1. Germline V CDR1 and CDR2: MGHRA, YSYEKL. V was pared by 3 bases and J by 6 bases, with 5 bases of the junction left unmatched. The CDR3 runs 14 residues.

V is TRBV4-3 and J is TRBJ1-5, with TRBD1 as a possible D gene (6 bases). Germline values: CDR1 LGHNA, CDR2 YSLEER. Trimming removed 0 bases from V and 6 bases from J, with 12 bases in between. This CDR3 contains 15 residues. In DNA form, the CDR3 reads TGCGCCAGCAGCCAAGATCCGGGGGGCGGTCAGCCCCAGCATTTT. Residues: CASSQDPGGGQPQHF.

This chain connects TRBV10-3 to TRBJ1-2; perhaps TRBD1 as D (5 bases). V was pared by 5 bases and J by 5 bases, with 9 bases between. Germline V gene lookup returns CDR1 ENHRY and CDR2 SYGVKD. CDR3 size: 12 residues. The CDR3 coding sequence is TGTGCCATCAGTCGGGGGGGATATGGCTACACCTTC. Its translation: CAISRGGYGYTF.

The chain combines TRBV4-3 with TRBJ1-2; 7 bases map to TRBD1. The CDR3 length is 14 residues. CDR1 is LGHNA and CDR2 is YSLEER in the germline V gene. The V segment lost 4 bases and the J segment 3 bases; nucleotides outside the gene matches: 5. The CDR3 spells CASSLDREDYGYTF. In nucleotides, the CDR3 is TGCGCCAGCAGCCTCGACAGGGAGGACTATGGCTACACCTTC.

As DNA, the CDR3 is TGTGCCAGCAGCTTCAGACAGGGGGCTAATGAAAAACTGTTTTTT. Translation gives CASSFRQGANEKLFF. The rearrangement links TRBV5-6 to TRBJ1-4; 9 bases align to TRBD1. Looked up from germline, CDR1 is SGHDT and CDR2 is YYEEEE. V lost 2 bases to trimming and J lost 3 bases; unmatched junction nucleotides: 2. The CDR3 spans 15 residues. Together with reference TRBV5-6 and TRBJ1-4, the CDR3 gives the full variable domain: DAGVTQSPTHLIKTRGQQVTLRCSPKSGHDTVSWYQQALGQGPQFIFQYYEEEERQRGNFPDRFSGHQFPNYSSELNVNALLLGDSALYLCASSFRQGANEKLFFGSGTQLSVL.

The chain carries TRBV15 and TRBJ1-5; D unresolved. The V and J ends lost 0 bases and 7 bases respectively, with 4 bases between them. CDR1 is LNHNV and CDR2 is YYDKDF in the germline V gene (reference sequence). The length of the CDR3 is 12 residues. The CDR3 nucleotides read TGTGCCACCAGCAGAGATCAGCAGCCCCAGCATTTT. This encodes CATSRDQQPQHF.

CDR3 sequence reads: CASSEQGSYEQYF. The CDR3 coding sequence is TGTGCCAGCAGTGAGCAGGGCTCCTACGAGCAGTACTTC. The chain combines TRBV25-1 with TRBJ2-7; D might be TRBD1 (5 bases). V was cut by 3 bases and J by 0 bases, with 6 bases left in between. This CDR3 is built from 13 residues. CDR1 MGHDK and CDR2 SYGVNS come from the germline V gene.

The chain has TRBV5-6 and TRBJ2-5, with D perhaps matching TRBD1 (5 bases). The CDR3 is made up of 13 amino acids. V was clipped by 7 bases and J by 5 bases, with 15 bases between them. CDR1 is SGHDT, CDR2 YYEEEE, per germline. CDR3 protein: CASWTKQEETQYF. The DNA for the CDR3 is TGTGCCAGCTGGACGAAACAGGAGGAGACCCAGTACTTC.

The chain uses TRBV7-9 and TRBJ1-1, with TRBD1 identical over 7 bases. The V and J ends lost 5 bases and 1 base, in that order; junction bases with no gene match: 7. CDR1 and CDR2 (germline): SEHNR, FQNEAQ (reference sequence). The CDR3 contains 15 residues. CDR3 in DNA: TGTGCCAGCAGCCCTCCGACAGGGAGGAACACTGAAGCTTTCTTT. Translating gives CASSPPTGRNTEAFF.